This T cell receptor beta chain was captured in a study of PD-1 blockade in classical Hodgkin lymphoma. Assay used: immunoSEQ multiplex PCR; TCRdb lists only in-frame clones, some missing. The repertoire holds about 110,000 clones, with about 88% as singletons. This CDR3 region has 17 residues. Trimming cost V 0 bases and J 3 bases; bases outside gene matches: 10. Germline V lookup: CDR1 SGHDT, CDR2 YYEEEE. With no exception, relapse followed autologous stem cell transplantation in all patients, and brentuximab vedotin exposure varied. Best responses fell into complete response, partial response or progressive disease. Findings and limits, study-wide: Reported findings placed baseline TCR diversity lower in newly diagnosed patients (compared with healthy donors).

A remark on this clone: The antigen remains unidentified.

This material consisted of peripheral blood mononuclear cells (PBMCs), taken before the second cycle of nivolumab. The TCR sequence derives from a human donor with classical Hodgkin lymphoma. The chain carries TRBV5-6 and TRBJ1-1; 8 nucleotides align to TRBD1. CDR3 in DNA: TGTGCCAGCAGCTTGGACAGGGGGATTTTGGGGTACACTGAAGCTTTCTTT. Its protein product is CASSLDRGILGYTEAFF.